This T cell receptor beta chain was obtained from a study of cytotoxic CD8 clonotypes in ibrutinib-treated CLL. General observations from the study: Different sampling times were used for sustained-remission and progressing patients. Ibrutinib response saw clonality rise, and progression saw it return toward baseline.

Turning to this clone: Its target is unknown.

The V end lost 5 bases, the J end lost 5 bases, and 14 bases lay between the germline ends. The CDR3 extends over 14 amino acids. The germline V gene encodes CDR1 SGHTA and CDR2 FQGTGA. With sequencing, the targeted depth ranged from 1 in 200,000 to 1 in 1 million T cells. Data came from immunoSEQ multiplex PCR; TCRdb stores just in-frame clones and leaves some out. The table includes approximately 91,000 clones, more than 75% detected once. The rearrangement uses TRBV7-3 and TRBJ2-3; D gene unclear. The sequence derives from a human donor with chronic lymphocytic leukemia. The sequenced sample was PBMCs, obtained after 12 months of ibrutinib treatment. CDR3 nucleotides: TGTGCCAGCAGCACCCTTCGTCCGGGAGATACGCAGTATTTT. Protein sequence: CASSTLRPGDTQYF.